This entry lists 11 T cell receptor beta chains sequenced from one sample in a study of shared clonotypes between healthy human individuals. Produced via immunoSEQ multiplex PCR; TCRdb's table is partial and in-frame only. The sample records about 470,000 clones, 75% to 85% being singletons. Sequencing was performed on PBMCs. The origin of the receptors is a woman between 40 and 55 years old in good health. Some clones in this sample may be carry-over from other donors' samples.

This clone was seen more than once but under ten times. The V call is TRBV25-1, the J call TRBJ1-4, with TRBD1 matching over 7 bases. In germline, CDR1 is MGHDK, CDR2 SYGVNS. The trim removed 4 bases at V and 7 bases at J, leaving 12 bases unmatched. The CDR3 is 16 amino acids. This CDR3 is CASSGAQGTWGEKLFF. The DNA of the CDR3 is TGTGCCAGCAGTGGAGCACAGGGGACTTGGGGTGAAAAACTGTTTTTT.

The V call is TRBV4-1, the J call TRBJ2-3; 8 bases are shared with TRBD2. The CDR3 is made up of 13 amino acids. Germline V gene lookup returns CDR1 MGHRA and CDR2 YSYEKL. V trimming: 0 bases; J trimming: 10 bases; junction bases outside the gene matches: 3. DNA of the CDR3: TGCGCCAGCAGCCAAGAAGCGGGAGTGGCGCAGTATTTT. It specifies CASSQEAGVAQYF.

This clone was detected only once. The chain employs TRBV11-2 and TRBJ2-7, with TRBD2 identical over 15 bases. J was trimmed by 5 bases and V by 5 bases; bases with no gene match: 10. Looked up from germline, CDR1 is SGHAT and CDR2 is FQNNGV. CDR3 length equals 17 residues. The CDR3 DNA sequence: TGTGCCAGCAGCGGACGGACTAGCGGGAGGGCCGCCGACGAGCAGTACTTC. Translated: CASSGRTSGRAADEQYF.

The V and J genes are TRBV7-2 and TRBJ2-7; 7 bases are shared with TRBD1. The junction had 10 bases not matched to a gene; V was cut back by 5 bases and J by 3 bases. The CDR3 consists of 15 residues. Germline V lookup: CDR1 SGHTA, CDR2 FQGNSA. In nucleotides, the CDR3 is TGTGCCAGCAGCGGGGGACAGTCCTCTTTCTACGAGCAGTACTTC. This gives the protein CASSGGQSSFYEQYF.

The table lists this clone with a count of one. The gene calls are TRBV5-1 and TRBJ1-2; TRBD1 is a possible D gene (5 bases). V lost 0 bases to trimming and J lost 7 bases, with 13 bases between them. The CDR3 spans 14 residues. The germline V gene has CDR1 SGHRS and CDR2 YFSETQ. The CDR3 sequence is CASSLGGQASGYTF. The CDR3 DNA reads TGCGCCAGCAGCTTGGGGGGCCAAGCTAGTGGCTACACCTTC.

The CDR3 is CASSVGSGFSDTQYF. CDR3 coding DNA: TGTGCCAGCAGCGTAGGGTCGGGGTTTTCAGATACGCAGTATTTT. The chain uses TRBV9 and TRBJ2-3; tentative D call: TRBD2 (5 bases). The CDR3 spans 15 residues. V was shortened by 0 bases and J by 4 bases, with 12 bases between the two germline ends. From germline, CDR1 is SGDLS and CDR2 YYNGEE. Variable domain in full (rest from reference TRBV9 and TRBJ2-3): DSGVTQTPKHLITATGQRVTLRCSPRSGDLSVYWYQQSLDQGLQFLIQYYNGEERAKGNILERFSAQQFPDLHSELNLSSLELGDSALYFCASSVGSGFSDTQYFGPGTRLTVL.

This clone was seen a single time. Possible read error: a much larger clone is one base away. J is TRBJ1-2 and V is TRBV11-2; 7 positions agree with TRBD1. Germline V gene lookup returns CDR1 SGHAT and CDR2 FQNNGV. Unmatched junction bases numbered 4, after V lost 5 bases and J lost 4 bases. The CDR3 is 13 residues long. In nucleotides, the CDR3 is TGTGCCAGCAGCCCCGCAGGGGGCTATGGCTACACCTTC. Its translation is CASSPAGGYGYTF.

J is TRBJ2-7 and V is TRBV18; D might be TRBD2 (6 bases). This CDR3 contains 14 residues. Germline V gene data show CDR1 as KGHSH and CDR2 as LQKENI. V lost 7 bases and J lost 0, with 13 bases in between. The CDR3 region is CASCRDGSSYEQYF. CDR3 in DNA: TGTGCCAGCTGCCGAGACGGGAGCTCCTACGAGCAGTACTTC.

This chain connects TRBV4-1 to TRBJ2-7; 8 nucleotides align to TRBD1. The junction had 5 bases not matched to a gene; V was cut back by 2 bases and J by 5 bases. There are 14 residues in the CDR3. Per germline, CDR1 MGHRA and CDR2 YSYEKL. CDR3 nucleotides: TGCGCCAGCAGCCAATTCAGGGGGCGCGACGAGCAGTACTTC. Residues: CASSQFRGRDEQYF.

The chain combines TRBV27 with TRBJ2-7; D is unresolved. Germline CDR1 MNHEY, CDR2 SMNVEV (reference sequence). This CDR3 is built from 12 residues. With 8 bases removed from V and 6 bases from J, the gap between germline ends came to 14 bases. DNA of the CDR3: TGTGCCAGCGGGCTGTATGTGGGCGAGCAGTACTTC. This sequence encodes CASGLYVGEQYF.

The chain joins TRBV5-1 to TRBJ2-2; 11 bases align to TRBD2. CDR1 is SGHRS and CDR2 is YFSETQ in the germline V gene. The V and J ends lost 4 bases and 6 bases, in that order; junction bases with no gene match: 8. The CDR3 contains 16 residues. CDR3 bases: TGCGCCAGCAGCCAGACTAGCGGGACTGTTGCCGGGGAGCTGTTTTTT. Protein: CASSQTSGTVAGELFF. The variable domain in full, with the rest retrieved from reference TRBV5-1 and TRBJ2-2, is KAGVTQTPRYLIKTRGQQVTLSCSPISGHRSVSWYQQTPGQGLQFLFEYFSETQRNKGNFPGRFSGRQFSNSRSEMNVSTLELGDSALYLCASSQTSGTVAGELFFGEGSRLTVL.